This T cell receptor beta chain appears in the sequencing data of a study of cytomegalovirus exposure and HLA in healthy donors. The study ran its PCR with 60 Vbeta and 13 Jbeta primers. Generated by immunoSEQ multiplex PCR, the TCRdb table keeps only in-frame clones and is missing some. The sample has some 130,000 clones; 70% to 80% are singletons. This clone was recorded a few times. CDR3 length: 13 residues. V lost 3 bases, J lost 6 bases, and 11 bases lay in between. Per germline, CDR1 WNHNN and CDR2 SYGVQD (reference sequence). The specimen sequenced was PBMCs. This clonotype was obtained from a man younger than 35 in good health and CMV-seronegative. The rearrangement joins TRBV10-1 to TRBJ1-1, with unresolved D. The CDR3 is CASSESGNAEAFF. The DNA for the CDR3 is TGCGCCAGCAGTGAATCGGGGAATGCTGAAGCTTTCTTT.